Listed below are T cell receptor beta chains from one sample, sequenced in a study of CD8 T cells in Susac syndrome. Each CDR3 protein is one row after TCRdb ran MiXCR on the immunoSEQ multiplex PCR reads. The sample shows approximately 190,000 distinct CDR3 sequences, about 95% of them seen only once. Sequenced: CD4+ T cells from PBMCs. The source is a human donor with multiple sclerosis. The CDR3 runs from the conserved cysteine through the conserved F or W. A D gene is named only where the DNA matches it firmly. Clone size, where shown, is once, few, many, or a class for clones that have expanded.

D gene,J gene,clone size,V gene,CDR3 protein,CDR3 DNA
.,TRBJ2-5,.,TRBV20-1,CSIPPYQETQYF,TGCAGTATACCCCCGTACCAAGAGACCCAGTACTTC
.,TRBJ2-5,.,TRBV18,CASSSLWDNQETQYF,TGTGCCAGCTCGAGCTTGTGGGATAACCAAGAGACCCAGTACTTC
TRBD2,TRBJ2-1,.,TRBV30,CAWSSGSRGVDEQFF,TGTGCCTGGAGCTCCGGCTCACGGGGGGTGGATGAGCAGTTCTTC
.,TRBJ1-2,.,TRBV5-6,CASSLISVYGYTF,TGTGCCAGCAGCTTGATCTCTGTCTATGGCTACACCTTC
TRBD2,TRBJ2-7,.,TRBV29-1,CSVLPTTSGTSEQYF,TGCAGCGTTTTACCGACGACTAGCGGGACTAGCGAGCAGTACTTC
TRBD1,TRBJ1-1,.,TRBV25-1,CASSDARQGNTEAFF,TGTGCCAGCAGTGACGCTCGACAGGGGAACACTGAAGCTTTCTTT
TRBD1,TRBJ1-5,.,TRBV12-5,CASGPDRGLFQPQHF,TGTGCTAGTGGCCCGGACAGGGGGCTCTTTCAGCCCCAGCATTTT
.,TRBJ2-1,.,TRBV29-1,CSVVPRGNEQFF,TGCAGCGTTGTTCCTAGGGGAAATGAGCAGTTCTTC
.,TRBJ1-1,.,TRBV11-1,CASSLALGPTEAFF,TGTGCCAGCAGCTTAGCGCTGGGACCCACTGAAGCTTTCTTT
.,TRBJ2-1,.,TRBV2,CASSGLNNEQFF,TGTGCCAGCAGTGGCCTGAACAATGAGCAGTTCTTC
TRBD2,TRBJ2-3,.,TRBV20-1,CSARPGAGVTDTQYF,TGCAGTGCTAGACCGGGAGCGGGGGTCACAGATACGCAGTATTTT
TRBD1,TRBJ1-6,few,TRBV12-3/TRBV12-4,CASSPGGSPLHF,TGTGCCAGCAGTCCAGGGGGGTCACCCCTCCACTTT
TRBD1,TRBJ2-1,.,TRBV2,CASRILTGPAFREQFF,TGTGCCAGCAGGATACTGACAGGGCCGGCGTTTAGGGAGCAGTTCTTC
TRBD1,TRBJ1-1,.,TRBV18,CASSRRDREAEAFF,TGTGCCAGCTCACGGAGGGACAGGGAAGCTGAAGCTTTCTTT
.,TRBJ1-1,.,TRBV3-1,CASKIGTANTEAFF,TGTGCCAGCAAGATTGGGACTGCGAACACTGAAGCTTTCTTT
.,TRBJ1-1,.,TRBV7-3,CASSLGRGSDTEAFF,TGTGCCAGCAGCTTAGGCCGGGGTAGTGACACTGAAGCTTTCTTT
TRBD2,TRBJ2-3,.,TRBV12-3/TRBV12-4,CASSLASGRDTQYF,TGTGCCAGCAGTTTGGCTAGCGGGAGAGATACGCAGTATTTT
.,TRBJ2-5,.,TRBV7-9,CASSGETQYF,TGTGCCAGCAGCGGGGAGACCCAGTACTTC
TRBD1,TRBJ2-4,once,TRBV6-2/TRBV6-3,CASRTGGTKNIQYF,TGTGCCAGCAGGACAGGGGGTACCAAAAACATTCAGTACTTC
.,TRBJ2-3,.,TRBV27,CAAGGDTQYF,TGTGCCGCAGGGGGGGATACGCAGTATTTT
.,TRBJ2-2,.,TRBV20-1,CSARDWGTGELFF,TGCAGTGCTAGAGACTGGGGTACCGGGGAGCTGTTTTTT
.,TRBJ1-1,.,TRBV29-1,CSVEAFGGTEAFF,TGCAGCGTTGAAGCCTTTGGCGGCACTGAAGCTTTCTTT